The T cell receptor beta chain described here comes from a study of vaccination effects on CD4 cells after COVID-19. TCRdb's table, derived via immunoSEQ multiplex PCR, lists solely in-frame clones and lacks some. Of approximately 9,800 clones in the sample, about 75% are singletons; the top ten hold more than 10%. As to this clone: Its antigen is currently unknown.

Scientists isolated CD4+ T cells after an approximately 11-day culture period ended. Participants were vaccinated with two doses of either the BNT162b2 or mRNA-1273 vaccine. The germline gives CDR1 LNHDA, CDR2 SQIVND (reference sequence). V gave up 5 bases and J gave up 8 bases; unmatched junction bases: 9. The CDR3 is 14 residues long. This chain uses TRBV19 with TRBJ1-2, with 9 bases that match TRBD1. This sample comprised CD4+ T cells from PBMCs cultured without peptide, obtained after COVID-19 vaccination. This clonotype was sampled from a human donor who received a COVID-19 vaccine. Here the CDR3 reads CASSPTQGAGGYTF. In nucleotides, the CDR3 is TGTGCCAGTAGTCCGACACAGGGGGCTGGAGGCTACACCTTC.